Listed below are T cell receptor beta chains from one sample, sequenced in a study of blood T cells in healthy people across ages. TCRdb analysed the 5' RACE reads with MiXCR anew, one entry per CDR3 protein. The sample records a few hundred thousand distinct CDR3 sequences, roughly a quarter being singletons. These data were likewise used in another study, on T cells of mothers and their children.

The sequenced material came from blood. The origin of the receptors is a boy younger than 10 in good health. The CDR3 runs from the conserved cysteine through the conserved F or W. A D gene is named only where the DNA matches it firmly. Size tells how often a clone was seen (once, few, many) or the class of an expanded clone, and some rows leave it out.

v_call,d_call,clone_size,j_call,cdr3_nt,cdr3_aa
TRBV2,.,few,TRBJ2-6,TGTGCCAGCAGGGGGGACTTCTCTGGGGCCAACGTCCTGACTTTC,CASRGDFSGANVLTF
TRBV3-1,.,.,TRBJ1-1,TGTGCCAGCAGCCAAGAGTCACTCAGGGGCACTGAAGCTTTCTTT,CASSQESLRGTEAFF
TRBV2,TRBD1,.,TRBJ1-3,TGTGCCAGCAGCGAAGCGTTGGGACAGGGGGATTCAGGAAACACCATATATTTT,CASSEALGQGDSGNTIYF
TRBV7-6,.,many,TRBJ1-2,TGTGCCAGCAGCTTGGGAACAGGGTACTATGGCTACACCTTC,CASSLGTGYYGYTF
TRBV29-1,.,.,TRBJ1-1,TGCAGCGTTGGGTTGACAGGTGATGAAGCTTTCTTT,CSVGLTGDEAFF
TRBV9,TRBD2,few,TRBJ2-1,TGTGCCAGCAGCGTAGGAGGGACGACTAGCGGCTACAATGAGCAGTTCTTC,CASSVGGTTSGYNEQFF
TRBV5-1,TRBD1,many,TRBJ2-5,TGTGCCAGCAGCAGTACAGGGGGCCAAGAGACCCAGTACTTC,CASSSTGGQETQYF
TRBV19,.,.,TRBJ2-7,TGTGCCACTACTGACACCGCCTACGAGCAGTACTTC,CATTDTAYEQYF
TRBV3-1,.,.,TRBJ2-7,TGTGCCAGTAGCCAAGAGGCCGAGCAGTACTTC,CASSQEAEQYF
TRBV20-1,.,.,TRBJ2-4,TGCAGTGCTGGGGAACCAGGCCGGTTCGGGGCCAAAAACATTCAGTACTTC,CSAGEPGRFGAKNIQYF
TRBV5-1,TRBD1,few,TRBJ2-1,TGCGCCAGCAGCCGCTGGACAGGACACAATGAGCAGTTCTTC,CASSRWTGHNEQFF
TRBV21-1,.,few,TRBJ2-7,TGTGCCAGCAGCAATCTCCCGGGTACTAGCGGGAGGGCCCGCGAGCAGTACTTC,CASSNLPGTSGRAREQYF
TRBV20-1,.,.,TRBJ1-4,TGCAGTGCTAGGCGGGGGCAGGGAGAAAAACTGTCTTTT,CSARRGQGEKLSF
TRBV7-3,.,.,TRBJ1-1,TGTGCCAGCAGCTTACTTCAGATGGTTTTGGGGACTGAAGCTTTCTTT,CASSLLQMVLGTEAFF
TRBV5-6,.,few,TRBJ2-3,TGTGCCAGCAGCTTTGTAGGACTGTTGGCCGATACGCAGTATTTT,CASSFVGLLADTQYF
TRBV4-1,.,.,TRBJ2-5,TGCGCCAGCAGCGTACGCTCGTACAGCCAGGAAGAGACCCAGTACTTC,CASSVRSYSQEETQYF
TRBV9,TRBD2,few,TRBJ2-1,TGTGCCAGCAGTAGCGGGGGGGCGTATGAGCAGTTCTTC,CASSSGGAYEQFF
TRBV4-3,TRBD1,.,TRBJ1-4,TGCGCCAGCAGCCAGGGACAGTCTAATGAAAAACTGTTTTTT,CASSQGQSNEKLFF
TRBV6-1,TRBD2,.,TRBJ2-2,TGTGCCAGCAGTCGAGTCGGACTAGCGGGTGGTACCGGGGAGCTGTTTTTT,CASSRVGLAGGTGELFF
TRBV6-4,TRBD1,.,TRBJ2-1,TGTGCCAGCAGCCCGAGGGAGACAGGGTACAATGAGCAGTTCTTC,CASSPRETGYNEQFF
TRBV24-1,.,.,TRBJ2-5,TGTGCCACCAGTGATCCGCAAGAGACCCAGTACTTC,CATSDPQETQYF
TRBV20-1,.,few,TRBJ1-2,TGCAGTGCTAGAGAGATAGGGAACCATGGCTACACCTTC,CSAREIGNHGYTF
TRBV29-1,.,.,TRBJ2-1,TGCAGCGTTGCTGGGGTCGGCTTGAAGCACTACAATGAGCAGTTCTTC,CSVAGVGLKHYNEQFF
TRBV28,TRBD2,.,TRBJ2-7,TGTGCCAGCAGTCCCCCGGTAGCGGGAGGCTACGAGCAGTACTTC,CASSPPVAGGYEQYF
TRBV5-1,TRBD1,once,TRBJ2-7,TGCGCCAGCAGCTTGGAGCAGGGGGTGTACGAGCAGTACTTC,CASSLEQGVYEQYF
TRBV5-5,.,.,TRBJ1-5,TGTGCCAGCAGCTTGGCCGTCTTAAGTGGCCAGCCCCAGCATTTT,CASSLAVLSGQPQHF
TRBV29-1,TRBD1,few,TRBJ2-5,TGCAGCGGTGGACAGGGGGGAGAGACCCAGTACTTC,CSGGQGGETQYF
TRBV6-2/TRBV6-3,.,.,TRBJ2-3,TGTGCCAGCAGTGCCTCTAGCGAGGGGGCCACAGATACGCAGTATTTT,CASSASSEGATDTQYF
TRBV12-5,.,few,TRBJ1-4,TGTGCTAGTGGCAGCGGGCCCTTTAATGAAAAACTGTTTTTT,CASGSGPFNEKLFF
TRBV12-3/TRBV12-4,TRBD1,.,TRBJ1-2,TGTGCCAGCATCCAACAGGGGGCCTCCTATGGCTACACCTTC,CASIQQGASYGYTF
TRBV9,.,many,TRBJ2-5,TGTGCCAGCAGCGGGGGGTTGGGAGAGACCCAGTACTTC,CASSGGLGETQYF
TRBV18,.,.,TRBJ2-3,TGTGCCAGCTCAAAGGACTACACAGATACGCAGTATTTT,CASSKDYTDTQYF
TRBV4-1,TRBD2,.,TRBJ2-1,TGCGCCAGCAGCCAAGTTTGGAGGACTAGCCTCCCGGGGAATGAGCAGTTCTTC,CASSQVWRTSLPGNEQFF
TRBV12-3/TRBV12-4,TRBD2,few,TRBJ2-5,TGTGCCAGCAGAGCCGGGACTAGAGAAGAGACCCAGTACTTC,CASRAGTREETQYF
TRBV25-1,.,few,TRBJ1-2,TGTGCCAGCAGTGAAGCCGGACAGAAGGGCTACACCTTC,CASSEAGQKGYTF
TRBV20-1,.,many,TRBJ2-5,TGCAGTGCTAGAGGGACCGGGACACAAGAGACCCAGTACTTC,CSARGTGTQETQYF
TRBV29-1,.,.,TRBJ1-2,TGCAGCGTGAGGGGCAACTATGGCTACACCTTC,CSVRGNYGYTF
TRBV7-9,.,.,TRBJ2-1,TGTGCCAGCAGTTGGCTAGAGGGACTCAATGAGCAGTTCTTC,CASSWLEGLNEQFF
TRBV12-3/TRBV12-4,.,.,TRBJ1-2,TGTGCCAGCAGCACGTTTGGCTACACCTTC,CASSTFGYTF
TRBV18,.,.,TRBJ2-3,TGTGCCAGCTCACCCCCCACCCACACAGATACGCAGTATTTT,CASSPPTHTDTQYF
TRBV7-6,.,many,TRBJ2-3,TGTGCCAGCGATCGCTTCACAGATACGCAGTATTTT,CASDRFTDTQYF
TRBV5-1,TRBD1,few,TRBJ1-2,TGCGCCAGCAGCTTACCCTCCGGGACAGTCTATGGCTACACCTTC,CASSLPSGTVYGYTF
TRBV5-1,.,.,TRBJ1-2,TGCGCCAGCAGCGCCCGTCGAGCCTATGGCTACACCTTC,CASSARRAYGYTF
TRBV12-3/TRBV12-4,TRBD1,few,TRBJ1-1,TGTGCCAGCACACAGGGGGAGAGCACTGAAGCTTTCTTT,CASTQGESTEAFF
TRBV4-1,TRBD1,.,TRBJ2-1,TGCGCCAGCAGCCGCCCAGGGGGCCACTACAATGAGCAGTTCTTC,CASSRPGGHYNEQFF